This T cell receptor beta chain was sequenced for a study of T cell changes during pregnancy in multiple sclerosis. Sequencing was performed with immunoSEQ multiplex PCR; in TCRdb, only in-frame clones are kept and a portion is missing. This table has 100,000 to 110,000 clones, about 92% appearing once. V was pared by 1 base and J by 4 bases, with 13 bases between. Germline V gives CDR1 MGHRA, CDR2 YSYEKL. CDR3 length equals 15 residues. The TCR was taken from a female donor with multiple sclerosis, enrolled in a pregnancy study. The sequences come from peripheral blood, collected after pregnancy. This chain joins TRBV4-1 and TRBJ1-1, with a possible D match to TRBD1 (5 bases). The CDR3 region is CASSQGPLGVTEAFF. CDR3 sequence (DNA): TGCGCCAGCAGCCAAGGACCCTTAGGGGTCACTGAAGCTTTCTTT.